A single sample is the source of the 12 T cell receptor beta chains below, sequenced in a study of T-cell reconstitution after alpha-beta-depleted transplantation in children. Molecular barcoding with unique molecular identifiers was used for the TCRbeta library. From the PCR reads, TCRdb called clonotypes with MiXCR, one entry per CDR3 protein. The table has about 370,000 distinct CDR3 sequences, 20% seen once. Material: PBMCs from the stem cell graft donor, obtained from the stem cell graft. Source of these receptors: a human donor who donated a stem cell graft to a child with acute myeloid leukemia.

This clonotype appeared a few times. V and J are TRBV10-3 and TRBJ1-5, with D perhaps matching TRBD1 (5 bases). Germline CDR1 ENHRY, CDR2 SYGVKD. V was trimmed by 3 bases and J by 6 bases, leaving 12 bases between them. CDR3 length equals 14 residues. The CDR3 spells CAISDRGLGQPQHF. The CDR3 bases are TGTGCCATCAGTGACCGGGGGTTGGGTCAGCCCCAGCATTTT.

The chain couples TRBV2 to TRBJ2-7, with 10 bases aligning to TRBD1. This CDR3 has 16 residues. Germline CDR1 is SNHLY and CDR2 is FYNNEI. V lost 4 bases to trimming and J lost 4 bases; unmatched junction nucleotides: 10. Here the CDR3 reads CASSGYDRGRRYEQYF. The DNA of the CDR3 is TGTGCCAGCAGTGGCTACGACAGGGGGCGCCGTTACGAGCAGTACTTC.

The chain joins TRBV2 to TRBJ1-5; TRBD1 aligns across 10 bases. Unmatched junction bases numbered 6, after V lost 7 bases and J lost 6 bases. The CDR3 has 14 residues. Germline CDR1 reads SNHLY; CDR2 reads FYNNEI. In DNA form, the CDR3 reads TGTGCCAGCAACCGGGACAGGGGCGTTCAGCCCCAGCATTTT. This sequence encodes CASNRDRGVQPQHF.

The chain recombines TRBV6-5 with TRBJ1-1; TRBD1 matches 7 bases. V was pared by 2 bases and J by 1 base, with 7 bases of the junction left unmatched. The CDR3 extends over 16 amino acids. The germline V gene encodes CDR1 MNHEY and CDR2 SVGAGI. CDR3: CASSYAWDRENTEAFF. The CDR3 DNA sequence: TGTGCCAGCAGTTACGCCTGGGACAGAGAGAACACTGAAGCTTTCTTT.

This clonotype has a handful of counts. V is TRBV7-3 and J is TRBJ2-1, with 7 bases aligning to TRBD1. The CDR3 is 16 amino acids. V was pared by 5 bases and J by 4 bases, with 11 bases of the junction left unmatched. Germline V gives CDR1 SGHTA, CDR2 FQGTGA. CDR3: CASSPPTGKGYNEQFF. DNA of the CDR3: TGTGCCAGCAGCCCACCGACAGGGAAGGGTTACAATGAGCAGTTCTTC.

The CDR3 sequence: CSAKTNQETQYF. For the CDR3, the DNA is TGCAGTGCTAAGACAAACCAAGAGACCCAGTACTTC. V is TRBV20-1 and J is TRBJ2-5; D gene ambiguous. V was trimmed by 4 bases and J by 0 bases, leaving 6 bases between them. This CDR3 is 12 amino acids long. Germline V gene sequence: CDR1 DFQATT, CDR2 SNEGSKA (reference sequence).

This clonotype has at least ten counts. The CDR3 loop reads CATSRDGGGQETQYF. The CDR3 DNA sequence: TGTGCCACCAGCAGAGATGGTGGGGGACAAGAGACCCAGTACTTC. This sequence joins TRBV15 and TRBJ2-5; D might be TRBD1 or TRBD2, each matching 5 bases. Germline CDR1 is LNHNV and CDR2 is YYDKDF (reference sequence). The CDR3 spans 15 residues. The V gene lost 0 bases and the J gene lost 2 bases, with 10 bases spanning the gap.

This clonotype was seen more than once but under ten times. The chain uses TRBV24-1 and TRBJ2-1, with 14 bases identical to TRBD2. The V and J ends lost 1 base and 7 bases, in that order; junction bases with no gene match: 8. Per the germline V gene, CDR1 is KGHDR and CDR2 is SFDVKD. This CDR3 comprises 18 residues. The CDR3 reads CATSDLGTGTSGRNEQFF. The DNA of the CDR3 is TGTGCCACCAGTGATTTAGGTACGGGGACTAGCGGGAGAAATGAGCAGTTCTTC.

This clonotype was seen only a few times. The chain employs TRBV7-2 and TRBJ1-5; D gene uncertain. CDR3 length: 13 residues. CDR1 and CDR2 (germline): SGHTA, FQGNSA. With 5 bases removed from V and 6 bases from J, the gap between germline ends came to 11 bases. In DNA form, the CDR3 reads TGTGCCAGCAGCCGCCTCGACGGTCAGCCCCAGCATTTT. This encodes CASSRLDGQPQHF.

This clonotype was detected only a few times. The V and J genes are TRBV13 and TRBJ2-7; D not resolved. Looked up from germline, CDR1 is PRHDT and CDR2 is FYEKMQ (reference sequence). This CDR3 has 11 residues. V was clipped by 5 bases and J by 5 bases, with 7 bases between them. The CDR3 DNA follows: TGTGCCAGCAGCACGGACCACGAGCAGTACTTC. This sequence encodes CASSTDHEQYF.

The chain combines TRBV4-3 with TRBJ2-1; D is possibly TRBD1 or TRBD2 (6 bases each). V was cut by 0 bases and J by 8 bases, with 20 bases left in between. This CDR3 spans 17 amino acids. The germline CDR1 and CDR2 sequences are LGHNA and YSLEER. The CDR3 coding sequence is TGCGCCAGCAGCCAAGAGCGGCCCAGCGGGCCAGGGGATGAGCAGTTCTTC. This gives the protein CASSQERPSGPGDEQFF.

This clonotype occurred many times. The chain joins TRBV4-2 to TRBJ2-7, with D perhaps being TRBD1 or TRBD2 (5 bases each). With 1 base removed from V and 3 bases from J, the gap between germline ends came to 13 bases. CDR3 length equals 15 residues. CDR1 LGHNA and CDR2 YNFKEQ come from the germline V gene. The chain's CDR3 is CASSQAYSGGYEQYF. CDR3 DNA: TGTGCCAGCAGCCAAGCCTACAGTGGGGGCTACGAGCAGTACTTC.